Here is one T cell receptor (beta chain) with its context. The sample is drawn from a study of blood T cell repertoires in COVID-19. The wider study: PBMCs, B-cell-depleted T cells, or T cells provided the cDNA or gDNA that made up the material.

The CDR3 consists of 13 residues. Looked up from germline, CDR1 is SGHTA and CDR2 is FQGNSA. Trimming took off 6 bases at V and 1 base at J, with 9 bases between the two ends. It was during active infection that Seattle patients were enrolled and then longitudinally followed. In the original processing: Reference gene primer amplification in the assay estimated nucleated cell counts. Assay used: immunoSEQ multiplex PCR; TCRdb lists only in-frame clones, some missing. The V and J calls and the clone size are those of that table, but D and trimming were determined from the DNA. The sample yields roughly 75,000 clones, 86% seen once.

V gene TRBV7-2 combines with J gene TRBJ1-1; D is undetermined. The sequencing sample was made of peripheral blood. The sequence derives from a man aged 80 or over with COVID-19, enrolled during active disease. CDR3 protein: CASSFTGNTEAFF. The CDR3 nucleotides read TGTGCCAGCAGTTTCACGGGGAACACTGAAGCTTTCTTT.